These T cell receptor beta chains were read from a single sample in a study of T cell responses to AZD1222 COVID-19 vaccine. The assay was immunoSEQ multiplex PCR, and TCRdb's table has in-frame clones only and misses some. The data show 150,000 to 200,000 clones, roughly 92% seen once. The sequencing used peripheral blood, collected on day 0 of AZD1222 vaccination. The source of these receptors is an adult in good health. Both conserved end residues are part of each CDR3.

V gene: TRBV7-9
CDR3 length: 19
J gene: TRBJ2-7
CDR3 protein: CASSFNSWGGQKLTYEQYF

V gene: TRBV7-2
CDR3 length: 17
J gene: TRBJ1-6
CDR3 protein: CASSPLKSRLGNSPLHF

V gene: TRBV10-1
CDR3 length: 15
J gene: TRBJ1-5
CDR3 protein: CASSEPNYSNQPQHF

V gene: TRBV5-5
CDR3 length: 13
J gene: TRBJ1-2
CDR3 protein: CASSFEPVYGYTF

V gene: TRBV12-3/TRBV12-4
CDR3 length: 13
J gene: TRBJ1-1
CDR3 protein: CASILDKNTEAFF

V gene: TRBV7-2
CDR3 length: 14
J gene: TRBJ1-5
CDR3 protein: CASSLRTRHQPQHF

V gene: TRBV6-5
CDR3 length: 12
J gene: TRBJ2-2
CDR3 protein: CASRDLTGELFF

V gene: TRBV4-1
CDR3 length: 13
J gene: TRBJ2-1
CDR3 protein: CASSQESGQGQFF

V gene: TRBV9
CDR3 length: 16
J gene: TRBJ2-3
CDR3 protein: CASSVGEGSSTDTQYF

V gene: TRBV3-1/TRBV3-2
CDR3 length: 14
J gene: TRBJ1-2
CDR3 protein: CASSQRDRASGYTF

V gene: TRBV7-2
CDR3 length: 15
J gene: TRBJ2-1
CDR3 protein: CASSLEGTFYNEQFF

V gene: TRBV6-1
CDR3 length: 13
J gene: TRBJ2-7
CDR3 protein: CASSERLDYEQYF

V gene: TRBV6-4
CDR3 length: 13
J gene: TRBJ2-2
CDR3 protein: CASSRDSTGELFF

V gene: TRBV30
CDR3 length: 13
J gene: TRBJ1-1
CDR3 protein: CAWSWRSHTEAFF

V gene: TRBV18
CDR3 length: 15
J gene: TRBJ1-1
CDR3 protein: CASSPTGGRNTEAFF

V gene: TRBV28
CDR3 length: 15
J gene: TRBJ2-3
CDR3 protein: CASKTGTGSTDTQYF

V gene: TRBV6-5
CDR3 length: 15
J gene: TRBJ2-3
CDR3 protein: CASSDSGESTDTQYF

V gene: TRBV3-1/TRBV3-2
CDR3 length: 14
J gene: TRBJ2-6
CDR3 protein: CASAGGSGANVLTF

V gene: TRBV6-5
CDR3 length: 15
J gene: TRBJ2-5
CDR3 protein: CASSYSSGGEETQYF

V gene: TRBV30
CDR3 length: 18
J gene: TRBJ2-3
CDR3 protein: CAWSGTPPAGGTTDTQYF

V gene: TRBV6-1
CDR3 length: 15
J gene: TRBJ2-1
CDR3 protein: CASSEGLLSMNEQFF

V gene: TRBV18
CDR3 length: 12
J gene: TRBJ2-3
CDR3 protein: CASSPQADTQYF

V gene: TRBV19
CDR3 length: 16
J gene: TRBJ1-3
CDR3 protein: CASSIRGSPLGNTIYF

V gene: TRBV19
CDR3 length: 13
J gene: TRBJ2-7
CDR3 protein: CASSSGRAGEQYF

V gene: TRBV7-8
CDR3 length: 14
J gene: TRBJ1-2
CDR3 protein: CASSGGTGHYGYTF

V gene: TRBV5-4
CDR3 length: 13
J gene: TRBJ2-3
CDR3 protein: CASMGALTDTQYF

V gene: TRBV4-3
CDR3 length: 14
J gene: TRBJ1-2
CDR3 protein: CASSQDRGAPGYTF

V gene: TRBV12-3/TRBV12-4
CDR3 length: 11
J gene: TRBJ1-1
CDR3 protein: CASSTGQGAFF

V gene: TRBV6-5
CDR3 length: 15
J gene: TRBJ1-2
CDR3 protein: CASTQAGGLYYGYTF